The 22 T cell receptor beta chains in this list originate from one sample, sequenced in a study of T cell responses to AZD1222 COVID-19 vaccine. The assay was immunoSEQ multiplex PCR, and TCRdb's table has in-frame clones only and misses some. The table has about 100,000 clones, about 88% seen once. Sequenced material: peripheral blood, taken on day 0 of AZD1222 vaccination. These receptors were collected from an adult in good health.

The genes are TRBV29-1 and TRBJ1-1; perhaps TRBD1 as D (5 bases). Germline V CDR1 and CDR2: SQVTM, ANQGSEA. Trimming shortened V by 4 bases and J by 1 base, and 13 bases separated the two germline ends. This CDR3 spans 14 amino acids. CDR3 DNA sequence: TGCAGCGTTGTTGGTGACAGACGGAACACTGAAGCTTTCTTT. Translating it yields CSVVGDRRNTEAFF. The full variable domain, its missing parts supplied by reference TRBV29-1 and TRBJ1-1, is SAVISQKPSRDICQRGTSLTIQCQVDSQVTMMFWYRQQPGQSLTLIATANQGSEATYESGFVIDKFPISRPNLTFSTLTVSNMSPEDSSIYLCSVVGDRRNTEAFFGQGTRLTVV.

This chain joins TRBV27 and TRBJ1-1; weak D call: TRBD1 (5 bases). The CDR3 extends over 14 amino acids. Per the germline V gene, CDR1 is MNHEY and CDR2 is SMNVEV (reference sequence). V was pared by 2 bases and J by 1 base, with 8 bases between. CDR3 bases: TGTGCCAGCAGTTTAAGGGGCGGGAACACTGAAGCTTTCTTT. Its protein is CASSLRGGNTEAFF.

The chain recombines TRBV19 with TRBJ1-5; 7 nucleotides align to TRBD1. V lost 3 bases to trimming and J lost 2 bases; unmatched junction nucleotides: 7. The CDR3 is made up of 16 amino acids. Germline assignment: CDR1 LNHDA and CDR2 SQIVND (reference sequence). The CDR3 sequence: CASSITGDRRNQPQHF. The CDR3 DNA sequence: TGTGCCAGTAGTATCACAGGGGATCGTCGCAATCAGCCCCAGCATTTT.

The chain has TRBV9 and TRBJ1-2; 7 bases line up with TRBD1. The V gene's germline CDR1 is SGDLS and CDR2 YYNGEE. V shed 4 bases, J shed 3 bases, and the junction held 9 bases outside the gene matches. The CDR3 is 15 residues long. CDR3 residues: CASSPPTGSYYGYTF. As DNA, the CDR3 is TGTGCCAGCAGCCCCCCGACAGGGAGCTACTATGGCTACACCTTC. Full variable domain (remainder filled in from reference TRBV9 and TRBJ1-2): DSGVTQTPKHLITATGQRVTLRCSPRSGDLSVYWYQQSLDQGLQFLIQYYNGEERAKGNILERFSAQQFPDLHSELNLSSLELGDSALYFCASSPPTGSYYGYTFGSGTRLTVV.

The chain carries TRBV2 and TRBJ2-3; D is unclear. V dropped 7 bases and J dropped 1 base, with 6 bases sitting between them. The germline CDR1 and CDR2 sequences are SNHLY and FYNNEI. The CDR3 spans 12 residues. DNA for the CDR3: TGTGCCAGCAACTATGGCACAGATACGCAGTATTTT. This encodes CASNYGTDTQYF.

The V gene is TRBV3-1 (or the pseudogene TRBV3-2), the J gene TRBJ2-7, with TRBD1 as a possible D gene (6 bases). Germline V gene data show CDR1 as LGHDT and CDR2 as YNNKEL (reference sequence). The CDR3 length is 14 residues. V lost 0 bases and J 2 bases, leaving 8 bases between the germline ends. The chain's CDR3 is CASSQDGGAYEQYF. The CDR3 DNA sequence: TGTGCCAGCAGCCAAGATGGGGGCGCCTACGAGCAGTACTTC.

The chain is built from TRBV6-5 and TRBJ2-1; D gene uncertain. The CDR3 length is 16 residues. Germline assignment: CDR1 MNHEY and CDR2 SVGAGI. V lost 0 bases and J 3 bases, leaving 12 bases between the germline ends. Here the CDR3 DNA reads TGTGCCAGCAGTTACTCCGCCGGAAACGACTACAATGAGCAGTTCTTC. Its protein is CASSYSAGNDYNEQFF.

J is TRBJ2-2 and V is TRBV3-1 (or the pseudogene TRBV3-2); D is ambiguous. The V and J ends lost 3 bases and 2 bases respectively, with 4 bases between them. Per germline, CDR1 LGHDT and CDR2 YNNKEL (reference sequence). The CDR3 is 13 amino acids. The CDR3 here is CASSQGNTGELFF. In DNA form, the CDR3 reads TGTGCCAGCAGCCAGGGTAACACCGGGGAGCTGTTTTTT.

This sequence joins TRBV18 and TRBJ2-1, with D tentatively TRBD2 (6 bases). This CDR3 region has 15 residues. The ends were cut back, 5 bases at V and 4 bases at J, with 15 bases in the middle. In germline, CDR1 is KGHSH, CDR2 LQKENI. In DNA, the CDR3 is TGTGCCAGCTCAGCCGGGACTTCTAAGTACAATGAGCAGTTCTTC. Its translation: CASSAGTSKYNEQFF. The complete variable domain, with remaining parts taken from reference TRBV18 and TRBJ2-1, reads NAGVMQNPRHLVRRRGQEARLRCSPMKGHSHVYWYRQLPEEGLKFMVYLQKENIIDESGMPKERFSAEFPKEGPSILRIQQVVRGDSAAYFCASSAGTSKYNEQFFGPGTRLTVL.

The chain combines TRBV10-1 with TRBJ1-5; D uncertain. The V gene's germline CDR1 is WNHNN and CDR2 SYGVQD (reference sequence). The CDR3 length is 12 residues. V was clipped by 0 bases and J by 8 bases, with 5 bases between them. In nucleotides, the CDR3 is TGCGCCAGCAGTGAGTCGTTGGAGCCCCAGCATTTT. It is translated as CASSESLEPQHF.

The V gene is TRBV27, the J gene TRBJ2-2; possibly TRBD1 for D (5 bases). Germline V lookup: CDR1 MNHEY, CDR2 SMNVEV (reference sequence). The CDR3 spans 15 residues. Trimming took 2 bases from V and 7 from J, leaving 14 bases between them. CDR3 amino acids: CASSLGAVWGGELFF. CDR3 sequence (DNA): TGTGCCAGCAGTTTAGGGGCCGTCTGGGGCGGGGAGCTGTTTTTT.

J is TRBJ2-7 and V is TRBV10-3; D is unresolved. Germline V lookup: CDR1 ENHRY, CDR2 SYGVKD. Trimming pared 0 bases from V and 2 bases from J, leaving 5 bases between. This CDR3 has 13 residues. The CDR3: CAISESATYEQYF. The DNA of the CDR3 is TGTGCCATCAGTGAGTCGGCAACCTACGAGCAGTACTTC.

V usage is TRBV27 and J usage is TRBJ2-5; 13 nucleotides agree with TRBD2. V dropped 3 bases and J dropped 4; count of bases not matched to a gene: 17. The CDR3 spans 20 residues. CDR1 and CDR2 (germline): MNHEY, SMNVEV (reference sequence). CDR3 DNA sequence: TGTGCCAGCAGTTTGCGTAGACGAGGCCGACTAGCGGGAGGTGGAGAGACCCAGTACTTC. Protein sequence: CASSLRRRGRLAGGGETQYF.

The CDR3 DNA follows: TGTGCCAGCAGCGTAGGAGGGGATGGCTACACCTTC. Residues: CASSVGGDGYTF. This sequence joins TRBV9 and TRBJ1-2; TRBD1 might be the D (5 bases). Germline lookup yields CDR1 SGDLS and CDR2 YYNGEE. There are 12 residues in the CDR3. V was shortened by 0 bases and J by 6 bases, with 6 bases between the two germline ends. Combining the CDR3 with reference TRBV9 and TRBJ1-2 gives the whole variable domain DSGVTQTPKHLITATGQRVTLRCSPRSGDLSVYWYQQSLDQGLQFLIQYYNGEERAKGNILERFSAQQFPDLHSELNLSSLELGDSALYFCASSVGGDGYTFGSGTRLTVV.

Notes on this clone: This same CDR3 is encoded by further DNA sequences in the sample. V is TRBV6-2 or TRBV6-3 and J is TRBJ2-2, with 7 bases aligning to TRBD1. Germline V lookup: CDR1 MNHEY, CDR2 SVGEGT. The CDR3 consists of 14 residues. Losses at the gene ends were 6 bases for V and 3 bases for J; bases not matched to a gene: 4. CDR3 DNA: TGTGCCAGCAGCCCCGGGACAGACACCGGGGAGCTGTTTTTT. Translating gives CASSPGTDTGELFF.

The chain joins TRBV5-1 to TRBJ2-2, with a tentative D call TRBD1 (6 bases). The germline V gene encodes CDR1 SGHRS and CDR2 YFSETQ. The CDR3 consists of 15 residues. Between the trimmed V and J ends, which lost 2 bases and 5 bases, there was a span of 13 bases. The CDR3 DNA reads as TGCGCCAGCAGCTTCCGGGACACCAAAACCGGGGAGCTGTTTTTT. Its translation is CASSFRDTKTGELFF.

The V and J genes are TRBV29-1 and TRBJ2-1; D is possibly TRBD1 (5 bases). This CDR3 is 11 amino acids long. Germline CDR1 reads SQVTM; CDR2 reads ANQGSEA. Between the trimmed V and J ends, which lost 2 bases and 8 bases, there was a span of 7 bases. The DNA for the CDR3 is TGCAGCGTTGAACAGGGTGATGAGCAGTTCTTC. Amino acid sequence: CSVEQGDEQFF.

The chain's CDR3 is CASSIIWAGGCQPQHF. The CDR3 region has the DNA TGTGCCAGTAGTATAATTTGGGCAGGGGGATGTCAGCCCCAGCATTTT. The rearrangement joins TRBV19 to TRBJ1-5, with TRBD1 matching over 7 bases. The CDR3 loop spans 16 amino acids. Germline V gene data show CDR1 as LNHDA and CDR2 as SQIVND (reference sequence). The V gene end was trimmed by 2 bases and the J gene end by 6 bases; junction bases not matched to a gene: 10.

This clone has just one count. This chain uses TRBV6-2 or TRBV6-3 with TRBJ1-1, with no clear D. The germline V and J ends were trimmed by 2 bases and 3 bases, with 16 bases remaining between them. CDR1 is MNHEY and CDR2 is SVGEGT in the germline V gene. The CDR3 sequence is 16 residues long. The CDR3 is CASSYVFGVVDTEAFF. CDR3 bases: TGTGCCAGCAGTTACGTTTTCGGGGTTGTGGACACTGAAGCTTTCTTT.

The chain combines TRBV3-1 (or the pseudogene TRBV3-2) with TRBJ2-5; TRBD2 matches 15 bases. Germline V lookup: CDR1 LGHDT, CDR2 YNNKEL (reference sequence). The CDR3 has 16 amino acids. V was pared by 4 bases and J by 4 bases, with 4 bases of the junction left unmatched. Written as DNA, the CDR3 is TGTGCCAGCAGCCCAGAGGGACTAGCGGGAGGAGAGACCCAGTACTTC. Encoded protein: CASSPEGLAGGETQYF.

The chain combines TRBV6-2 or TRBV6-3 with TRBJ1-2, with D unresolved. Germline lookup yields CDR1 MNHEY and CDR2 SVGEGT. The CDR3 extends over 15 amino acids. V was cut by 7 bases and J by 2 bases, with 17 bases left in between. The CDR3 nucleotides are TGTGCCAGCACCCCGTCCGGAAGAGGCAACTATGGCTACACCTTC. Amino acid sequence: CASTPSGRGNYGYTF.

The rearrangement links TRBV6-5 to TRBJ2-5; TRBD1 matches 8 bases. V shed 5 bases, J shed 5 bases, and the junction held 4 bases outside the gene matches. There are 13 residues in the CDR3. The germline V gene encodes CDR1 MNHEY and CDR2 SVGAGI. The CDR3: CASSRTGRETQYF. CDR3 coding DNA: TGTGCCAGCAGTAGGACAGGGAGGGAGACCCAGTACTTC.